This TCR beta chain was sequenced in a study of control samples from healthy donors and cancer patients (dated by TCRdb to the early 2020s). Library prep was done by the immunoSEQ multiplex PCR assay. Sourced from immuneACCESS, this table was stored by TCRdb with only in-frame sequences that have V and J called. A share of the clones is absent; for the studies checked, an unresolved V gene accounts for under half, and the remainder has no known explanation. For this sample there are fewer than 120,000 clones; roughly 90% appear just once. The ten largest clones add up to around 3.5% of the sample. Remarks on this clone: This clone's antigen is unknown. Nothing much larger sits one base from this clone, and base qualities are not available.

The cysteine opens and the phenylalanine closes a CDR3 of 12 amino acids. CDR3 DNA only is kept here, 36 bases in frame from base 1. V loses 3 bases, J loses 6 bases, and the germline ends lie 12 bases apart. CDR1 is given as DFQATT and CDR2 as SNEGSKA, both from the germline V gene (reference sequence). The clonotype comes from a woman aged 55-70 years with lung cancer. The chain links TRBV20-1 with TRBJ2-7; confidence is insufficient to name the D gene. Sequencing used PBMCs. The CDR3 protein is CSASVAGGEQYF. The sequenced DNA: TGCAGTGCTAGTGTGGCAGGCGGCGAGCAGTACTTC.